One and the same sample provided the 10 T cell receptor beta chains below, sequenced in a study of neurological immune-mediated disorders. TCRdb called the 5' RACE reads again in MiXCR, with one record for every CDR3 protein. The table lists 26,000 or so distinct CDR3 sequences, around 6.3% of them singletons, with roughly 9% in the top ten. Specimen: PBMCs. The receptors were sampled from a woman aged 50 to 65 in good health.

This clonotype was observed many times. This chain connects TRBV5-1 to TRBJ2-7; D perhaps matches TRBD2 (6 bases). Trimming took 2 bases from V and 6 from J, leaving 12 bases between them. There are 13 residues in the CDR3. Germline CDR1 reads SGHRS; CDR2 reads YFSETQ. Here the CDR3 reads CASSFRSGGEQYF. DNA of the CDR3: TGCGCCAGCAGCTTCCGGTCCGGGGGCGAGCAGTACTTC.

This clonotype was detected ten times or more. The rearrangement uses TRBV5-6 and TRBJ1-2; 7 positions agree with TRBD1. Germline CDR1 and CDR2: SGHDT and YYEEEE. V lost 3 bases and J lost 3; bases outside the gene matches: 11. CDR3 size: 16 residues. CDR3 DNA sequence: TGTGCCAGCAGCTCATTTACGGGACAGTTCTACTATGGCTACACCTTC. Translating it yields CASSSFTGQFYYGYTF.

The rearrangement uses TRBV30 and TRBJ2-3; 12 bases map to TRBD2. This CDR3 has 14 residues. Germline V lookup: CDR1 GTSNPN, CDR2 SVGIG (reference sequence). The J segment lost 8 bases and the V segment lost 5 bases, leaving 8 bases of the junction unmatched. CDR3 in amino acids: CAWGLAGGQGTQYF. As DNA, the CDR3 is TGTGCCTGGGGGCTAGCGGGGGGGCAGGGTACGCAGTATTTT.

This clonotype was counted many times. This chain uses TRBV20-1 with TRBJ2-7, with D tentatively TRBD2 (6 bases). CDR1 and CDR2 from the germline V gene are DFQATT and SNEGSKA (reference sequence). V shed 4 bases and J shed 3 bases, with 16 bases lying between them. This CDR3 region has 14 residues. CDR3 in DNA: TGCAGTGCTATCAGAGAACTAGCTGTCTACGAGCAGTACTTC. This codes for CSAIRELAVYEQYF.

This clonotype was detected many times. This chain links TRBV10-3 with TRBJ2-2; a weak D match, TRBD2 (6 bases). V was cut by 8 bases and J by 5 bases, with 15 bases left in between. The CDR3 runs to 14 residues. The V gene's germline CDR1 is ENHRY and CDR2 SYGVKD. CDR3 sequence: CAIAGTTGTGELFF. CDR3 DNA sequence: TGTGCCATCGCGGGGACGACGGGTACCGGGGAGCTGTTTTTT.

This clonotype was recorded at least ten times. V usage is TRBV12-3 or TRBV12-4 and J usage is TRBJ2-1, with TRBD2 matching over 7 bases. V was clipped by 6 bases and J by 6 bases; unmatched bases: 8. The CDR3 is 14 residues long. CDR3 nucleotides: TGTGCCAGCAGCCCCCGGACTAGGGGCAATGAGCAGTTCTTC. Encoded protein: CASSPRTRGNEQFF.

This clonotype was seen repeatedly, ten times or more. This chain uses TRBV5-1 with TRBJ2-3; a weak D match, TRBD1 (5 bases). V was cut by 3 bases and J by 3 bases, with 11 bases left in between. CDR1 is SGHRS and CDR2 is YFSETQ in the germline V gene. CDR3 size: 14 residues. CDR3 in DNA: TGCGCCAGCAGCTCGGGCAGGGTGACAGATACGCAGTATTTT. Its protein product is CASSSGRVTDTQYF.

Within the sample, this clonotype is medium-sized. The V and J genes are TRBV20-1 and TRBJ1-5; TRBD1 matches at 7 bases. Germline CDR1 DFQATT, CDR2 SNEGSKA (reference sequence). The CDR3 is made up of 15 amino acids. Trimming took 3 bases from V and 3 from J; bases not matched to a gene: 8. Here the CDR3 DNA reads TGCAGTGCTAGCGCCAAACAGGGGAACAATCAGCCCCAGCATTTT. Translating it yields CSASAKQGNNQPQHF.

This clonotype was seen many times. The J gene is TRBJ1-1, the V gene TRBV20-1; D may be TRBD1 (6 bases). V gave up 4 bases and J gave up 7 bases, with 19 bases separating them. The length of the CDR3 is 14 residues. Germline V lookup: CDR1 DFQATT, CDR2 SNEGSKA (reference sequence). The DNA for the CDR3 is TGCAGTGCTAACAATCGATGGACAGAGTTTGAAGCTTTCTTT. Residues: CSANNRWTEFEAFF.

This clonotype was seen ten or more times. J is TRBJ2-2 and V is TRBV7-3; no reliable D call. V was pared by 3 bases and J by 3 bases, with 8 bases between. Germline V lookup: CDR1 SGHTA, CDR2 FQGTGA. This CDR3 spans 14 amino acids. The CDR3 here is CASSFGLDTGELFF. The CDR3 DNA reads TGTGCCAGCAGCTTTGGGTTGGACACCGGGGAGCTGTTTTTT.